Listed below are T cell receptor beta chains from one sample, sequenced in a study of shared clonotypes between healthy human individuals. TCRdb's copy holds only in-frame clones and misses some; the assay was immunoSEQ multiplex PCR. The data contain about 1.5 million clones, around 97% of them singletons. Material for sequencing was naive CD4+ T cells sorted from blood. These receptors were taken from a man aged 25 to 40 in good health. Both conserved end residues are part of each CDR3. Each record gives: D gene, clone size, J gene, V gene, CDR3 protein, CDR3 DNA. The D gene is left open where the match is weak. The size field is filled for only some rows; it gives once, few, many or a size class.

d_call: -; clone_size: -; j_call: TRBJ2-7; v_call: TRBV2; cdr3_aa: CASKGGTYSYEQYF; cdr3_nt: TGTGCCAGCAAAGGGGGGACATACTCCTACGAGCAGTACTTC
d_call: -; clone_size: -; j_call: TRBJ1-1; v_call: TRBV9; cdr3_aa: CASSMINTEAFF; cdr3_nt: TGTGCCAGCAGCATGATCAACACTGAAGCTTTCTTT
d_call: -; clone_size: -; j_call: TRBJ1-4; v_call: TRBV15; cdr3_aa: CATSKETGANEKLFF; cdr3_nt: TGTGCCACCAGTAAGGAGACAGGCGCCAATGAAAAACTGTTTTTT
d_call: -; clone_size: once; j_call: TRBJ2-7; v_call: TRBV5-8; cdr3_aa: CASSRGGTSYEQYF; cdr3_nt: TGTGCCAGCAGCCGCGGCGGGACATCCTACGAGCAGTACTTC
d_call: -; clone_size: -; j_call: TRBJ2-5; v_call: TRBV6-1; cdr3_aa: CASSMWREEETQYF; cdr3_nt: TGTGCCAGCAGCATGTGGAGAGAGGAAGAGACCCAGTACTTC
d_call: -; clone_size: -; j_call: TRBJ2-3; v_call: TRBV9; cdr3_aa: CASSVSGRGADTQYF; cdr3_nt: TGTGCCAGCAGCGTTAGCGGAAGGGGGGCGGATACGCAGTATTTT
d_call: -; clone_size: -; j_call: TRBJ2-7; v_call: TRBV7-8; cdr3_aa: CASSPGQRANEQYF; cdr3_nt: TGTGCCAGCAGCCCGGGCCAAAGGGCCAACGAGCAGTACTTC
d_call: TRBD2; clone_size: -; j_call: TRBJ2-7; v_call: TRBV28; cdr3_aa: CASSFESSFGTSGTYEQYF; cdr3_nt: TGTGCCAGCAGTTTCGAGAGTTCTTTCGGGACTAGCGGGACCTACGAGCAGTACTTC
d_call: TRBD1; clone_size: -; j_call: TRBJ2-3; v_call: TRBV28; cdr3_aa: CASSPTGISGDTQYF; cdr3_nt: TGTGCCAGCAGCCCGACAGGGATTTCGGGAGATACGCAGTATTTT
d_call: -; clone_size: once; j_call: TRBJ1-3; v_call: TRBV4-1; cdr3_aa: CASSQEGTLWVGNTIYF; cdr3_nt: TGCGCCAGCAGCCAAGAGGGTACCCTCTGGGTTGGAAACACCATATATTTT
d_call: -; clone_size: -; j_call: TRBJ2-1; v_call: TRBV19; cdr3_aa: CASSIVQRTYNEQFF; cdr3_nt: TGTGCCAGTAGTATAGTGCAGCGGACCTACAATGAGCAGTTCTTC
d_call: TRBD1; clone_size: -; j_call: TRBJ2-7; v_call: TRBV5-5; cdr3_aa: CASSSRTGGIEQYF; cdr3_nt: TGTGCCAGCAGCTCTCGGACAGGGGGCATCGAGCAGTACTTC
d_call: -; clone_size: -; j_call: TRBJ1-2; v_call: TRBV2; cdr3_aa: CASRRELSSYTF; cdr3_nt: TGTGCCAGCAGGAGGGAACTGAGTTCCTACACCTTC
d_call: -; clone_size: once; j_call: TRBJ2-2; v_call: TRBV7-9; cdr3_aa: CASSSKRTGAGTGELFF; cdr3_nt: TGTGCCAGCAGCTCCAAAAGAACAGGGGCGGGGACCGGGGAGCTGTTTTTT
d_call: -; clone_size: -; j_call: TRBJ2-1; v_call: TRBV19; cdr3_aa: CASTGTGTPFYNEQFF; cdr3_nt: TGTGCCAGTACCGGTACAGGGACCCCTTTCTACAATGAGCAGTTCTTC
d_call: -; clone_size: -; j_call: TRBJ2-7; v_call: TRBV7-2; cdr3_aa: CASSPPSGDEQYF; cdr3_nt: TGTGCCAGCAGCCCCCCGTCAGGGGACGAGCAGTACTTC
d_call: -; clone_size: -; j_call: TRBJ2-3; v_call: TRBV5-4; cdr3_aa: CASSPLGRSTDTQYF; cdr3_nt: TGTGCCAGCAGCCCGCTGGGGCGAAGCACAGATACGCAGTATTTT
d_call: -; clone_size: -; j_call: TRBJ2-7; v_call: TRBV27; cdr3_aa: CASHRHGSLNEQYF; cdr3_nt: TGTGCCAGCCATCGTCACGGGAGTTTGAACGAGCAGTACTTC
d_call: -; clone_size: -; j_call: TRBJ2-5; v_call: TRBV5-1; cdr3_aa: CASSRPQGGIQETQYF; cdr3_nt: TGCGCCAGCAGCCGTCCACAGGGGGGGATCCAAGAGACCCAGTACTTC
d_call: -; clone_size: -; j_call: TRBJ1-5; v_call: TRBV28; cdr3_aa: CASSLWGAGNQPQHF; cdr3_nt: TGTGCCAGCAGTTTATGGGGCGCAGGGAACCAGCCCCAGCATTTT
d_call: -; clone_size: -; j_call: TRBJ2-7; v_call: TRBV9; cdr3_aa: CASSVDGLATHEQYF; cdr3_nt: TGTGCCAGCAGCGTAGATGGGCTAGCGACCCACGAGCAGTACTTC
d_call: -; clone_size: -; j_call: TRBJ2-7; v_call: TRBV20-1; cdr3_aa: CSARYPEQYF; cdr3_nt: TGCAGTGCTAGATATCCGGAGCAGTACTTC
d_call: TRBD1; clone_size: -; j_call: TRBJ2-7; v_call: TRBV5-4; cdr3_aa: CASSPGQGRNEQYF; cdr3_nt: TGTGCCAGCAGCCCGGGACAGGGGAGGAACGAGCAGTACTTC
d_call: TRBD2; clone_size: -; j_call: TRBJ2-2; v_call: TRBV14; cdr3_aa: CASSQEGPSGTGELFF; cdr3_nt: TGTGCCAGCAGCCAAGAAGGTCCTAGCGGGACCGGGGAGCTGTTTTTT
d_call: -; clone_size: -; j_call: TRBJ2-1; v_call: TRBV28; cdr3_aa: CASSLAGRYEQFF; cdr3_nt: TGTGCCAGCAGTTTGGCTGGGAGGTATGAGCAGTTCTTC
d_call: -; clone_size: few; j_call: TRBJ2-2; v_call: TRBV5-4; cdr3_aa: CASDGPNTGELFF; cdr3_nt: TGTGCCAGCGATGGCCCGAACACCGGGGAGCTGTTTTTT
d_call: TRBD1; clone_size: few; j_call: TRBJ2-7; v_call: TRBV5-6; cdr3_aa: CASSGDRGYEQYF; cdr3_nt: TGTGCCAGCAGCGGGGACAGGGGCTACGAGCAGTACTTC